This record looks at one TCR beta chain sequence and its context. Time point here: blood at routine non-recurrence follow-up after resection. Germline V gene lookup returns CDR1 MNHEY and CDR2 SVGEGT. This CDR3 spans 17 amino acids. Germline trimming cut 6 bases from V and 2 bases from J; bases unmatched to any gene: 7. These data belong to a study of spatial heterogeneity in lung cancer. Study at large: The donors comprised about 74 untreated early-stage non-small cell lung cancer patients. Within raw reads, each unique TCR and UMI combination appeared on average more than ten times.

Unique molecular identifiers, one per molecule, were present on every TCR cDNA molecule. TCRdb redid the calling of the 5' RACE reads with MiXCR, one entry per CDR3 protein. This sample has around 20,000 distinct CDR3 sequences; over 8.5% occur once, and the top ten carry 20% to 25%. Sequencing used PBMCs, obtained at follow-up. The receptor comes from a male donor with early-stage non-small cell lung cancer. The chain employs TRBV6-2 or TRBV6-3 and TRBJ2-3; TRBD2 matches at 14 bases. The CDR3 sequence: CASSAPGLAGVTDTQYF. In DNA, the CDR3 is TGTGCCAGCAGCGCCCCGGGACTAGCGGGGGTCACAGATACGCAGTATTTT.